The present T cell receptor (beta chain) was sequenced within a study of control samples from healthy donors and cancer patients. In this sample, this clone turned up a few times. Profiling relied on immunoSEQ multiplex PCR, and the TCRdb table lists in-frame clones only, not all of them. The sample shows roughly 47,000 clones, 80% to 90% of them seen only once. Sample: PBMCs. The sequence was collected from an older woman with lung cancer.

The CDR3 here is CASSAGGDYGYTF. CDR3 DNA sequence: TGTGCCAGCAGTGCCGGGGGCGACTATGGCTACACCTTC. This sequence joins TRBV2 and TRBJ1-2; D is possibly TRBD1 (6 bases). Germline assignment: CDR1 SNHLY and CDR2 FYNNEI. Trimming cost V 4 bases and J 3 bases, with 9 bases left between them. The CDR3 runs 13 residues.